This T cell receptor (beta chain) was sequenced in a study of shared clonotypes between healthy human individuals. At the level of the study: CD4 naive and CD4 memory each took three plates per donor, while CD8 naive took two and CD8 memory one. General study results and limits: Across subsets, estimated richness was generally greater for naive than for memory populations. The sharing of 4% to 5.5% of naive CD4 clonotypes was seen across a handful of donors.

The protocol was immunoSEQ multiplex PCR, while the TCRdb copy is restricted to in-frame clones and leaves out a portion. The table shows roughly 2,000,000 clones, with 85% to 95% occurring only once. Germline V lookup: CDR1 SGHAT, CDR2 FQNNGV. This CDR3 spans 16 amino acids. J lost 4 bases, V lost 5 bases, and 8 bases had no gene match. Positively selected for CCR7, the CD45RO-negative cells used as naive CD8 cells excluded terminally differentiated effector memory CD45RA+ cells. There were only Caucasian adults among the donors, and all lived in Nashville, Tennessee. About this clone itself: The target antigen is unknown.

Sequencing was done on a sample of naive CD8+ T cells sorted from blood. The chain has TRBV11-2 and TRBJ1-4, with TRBD1 identical over 9 bases. The sequence was collected from a man aged 18 to 29 in good health. The CDR3: CASSTNRGHLNEKLFF. The CDR3 region has the DNA TGTGCCAGCAGCACCAACAGGGGGCATCTTAATGAAAAACTGTTTTTT.